This TCR beta chain was sequenced in a study of blood T cells in healthy people across ages. Combining a sample-barcoded 5' primer with a J-beta primer mix, a second PCR ran for roughly 6 to 12 cycles. Each cDNA molecule was tagged by a template-switch adaptor with 12 random nucleotides. TCRdb itself ran the 5' RACE reads through MiXCR, one entry per CDR3 protein. Here the sample spans 800,000 or so distinct CDR3 sequences, 62% being singletons. With 3 bases removed from V and 15 bases from J, the gap between germline ends came to 3 bases. The CDR3 loop spans 8 amino acids. CDR1 is SNHLY, CDR2 FYNNEI, per germline.

This sequence joins TRBV2 and TRBJ2-4; D remains ambiguous. The specimen was blood. The sequence was obtained from a man aged 25-45 years in good health. The DNA of the CDR3 is TGTGCCAGCAGTGAGGCGTACTTC. As protein: CASSEAYF.